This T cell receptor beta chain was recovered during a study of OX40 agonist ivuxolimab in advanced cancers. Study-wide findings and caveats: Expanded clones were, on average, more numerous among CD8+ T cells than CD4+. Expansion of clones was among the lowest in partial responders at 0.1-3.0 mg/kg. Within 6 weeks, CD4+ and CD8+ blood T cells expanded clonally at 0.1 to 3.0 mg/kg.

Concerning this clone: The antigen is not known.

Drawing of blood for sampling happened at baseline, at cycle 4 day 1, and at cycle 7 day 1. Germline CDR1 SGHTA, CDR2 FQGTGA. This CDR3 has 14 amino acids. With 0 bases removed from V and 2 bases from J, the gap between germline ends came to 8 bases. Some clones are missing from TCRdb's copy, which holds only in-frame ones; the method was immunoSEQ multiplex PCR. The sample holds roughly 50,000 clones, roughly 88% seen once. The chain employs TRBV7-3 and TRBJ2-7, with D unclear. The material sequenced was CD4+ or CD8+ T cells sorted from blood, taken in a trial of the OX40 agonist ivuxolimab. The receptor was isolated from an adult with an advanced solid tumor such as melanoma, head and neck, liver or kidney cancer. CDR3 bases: TGTGCCAGCAGCTTAACGCCTGGACCCTACGAGCAGTACTTC. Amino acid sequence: CASSLTPGPYEQYF. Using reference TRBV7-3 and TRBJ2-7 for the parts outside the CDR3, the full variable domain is GAGVSQTPSNKVTEKGKYVELRCDPISGHTALYWYRQSLGQGPEFLIYFQGTGAADDSGLPNDRFFAVRPEGSVSTLKIQRTERGDSAVYLCASSLTPGPYEQYFGPGTRLTVT.